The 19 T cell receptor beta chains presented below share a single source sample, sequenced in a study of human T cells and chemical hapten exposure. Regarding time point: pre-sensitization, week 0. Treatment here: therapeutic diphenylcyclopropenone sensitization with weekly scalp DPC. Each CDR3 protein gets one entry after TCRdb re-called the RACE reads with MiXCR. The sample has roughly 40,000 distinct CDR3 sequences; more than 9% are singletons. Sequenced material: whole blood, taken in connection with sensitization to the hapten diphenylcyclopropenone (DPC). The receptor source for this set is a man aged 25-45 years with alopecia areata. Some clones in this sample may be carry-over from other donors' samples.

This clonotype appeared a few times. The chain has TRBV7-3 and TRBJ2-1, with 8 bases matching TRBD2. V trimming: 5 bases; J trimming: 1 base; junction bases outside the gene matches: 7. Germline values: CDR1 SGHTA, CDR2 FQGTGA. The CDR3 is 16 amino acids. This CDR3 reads CASSLFSGMSYNEQFF. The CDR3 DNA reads TGTGCCAGCAGCCTCTTTAGCGGGATGTCCTACAATGAGCAGTTCTTC.

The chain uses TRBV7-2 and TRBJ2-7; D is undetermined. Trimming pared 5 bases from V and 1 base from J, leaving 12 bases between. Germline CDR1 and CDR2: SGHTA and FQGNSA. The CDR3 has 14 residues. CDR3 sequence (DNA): TGTGCCAGCAGCCGACAAAGTCTTTCCTACGAGCAGTACTTC. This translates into CASSRQSLSYEQYF.

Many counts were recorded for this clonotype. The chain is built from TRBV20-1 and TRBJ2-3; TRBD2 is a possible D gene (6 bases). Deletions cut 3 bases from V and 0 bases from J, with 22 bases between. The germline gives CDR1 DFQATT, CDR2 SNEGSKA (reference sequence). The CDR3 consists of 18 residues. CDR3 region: CSARLVNGGRPSTDTQYF. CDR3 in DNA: TGCAGTGCTAGGCTGGTCAATGGAGGGCGACCTAGCACAGATACGCAGTATTTT.

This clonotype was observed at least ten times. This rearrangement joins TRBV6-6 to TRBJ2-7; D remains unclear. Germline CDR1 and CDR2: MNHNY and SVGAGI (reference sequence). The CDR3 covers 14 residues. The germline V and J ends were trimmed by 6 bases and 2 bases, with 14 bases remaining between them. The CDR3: CASRLALRPYEQYV. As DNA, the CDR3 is TGTGCCAGCAGATTGGCACTCAGGCCCTACGAGCAGTACGTC.

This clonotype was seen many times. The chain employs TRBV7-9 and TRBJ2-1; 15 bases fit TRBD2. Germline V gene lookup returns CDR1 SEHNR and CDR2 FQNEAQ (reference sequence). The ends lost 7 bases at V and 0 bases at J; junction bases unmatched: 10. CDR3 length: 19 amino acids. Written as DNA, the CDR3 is TGTGCCAGCAACCCGGGAGGACTAGCGGGGGGGAGCTCCTACAATGAGCAGTTCTTC. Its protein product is CASNPGGLAGGSSYNEQFF. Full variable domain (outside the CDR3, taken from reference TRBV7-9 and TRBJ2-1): DTGVSQNPRHKITKRGQNVTFRCDPISEHNRLYWYRQTLGQGPEFLTYFQNEAQLEKSRLLSDRFSAERPKGSFSTLEIQRTEQGDSAMYLCASNPGGLAGGSSYNEQFFGPGTRLTVL.

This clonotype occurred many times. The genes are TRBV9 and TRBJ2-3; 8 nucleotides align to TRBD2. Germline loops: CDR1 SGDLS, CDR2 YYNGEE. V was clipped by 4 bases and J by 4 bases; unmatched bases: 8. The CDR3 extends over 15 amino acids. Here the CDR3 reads CASSQVSGSSDTQYF. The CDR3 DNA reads TGTGCCAGCAGCCAAGTGAGCGGGAGTTCAGATACGCAGTATTTT.

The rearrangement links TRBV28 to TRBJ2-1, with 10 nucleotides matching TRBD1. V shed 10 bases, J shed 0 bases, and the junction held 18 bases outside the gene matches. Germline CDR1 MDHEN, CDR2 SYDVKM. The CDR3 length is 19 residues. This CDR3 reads CATRPGTGVASGSYNEQFF. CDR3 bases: TGTGCCACCCGCCCCGGGACAGGGGTCGCTTCGGGCTCCTACAATGAGCAGTTCTTC.

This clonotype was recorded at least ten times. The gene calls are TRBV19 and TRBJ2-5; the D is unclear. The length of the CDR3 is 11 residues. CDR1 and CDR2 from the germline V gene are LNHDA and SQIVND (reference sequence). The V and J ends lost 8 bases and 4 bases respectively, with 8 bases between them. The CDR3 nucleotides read TGTGCCAGTCGGTGGGGAGAGACCCAGTACTTC. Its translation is CASRWGETQYF.

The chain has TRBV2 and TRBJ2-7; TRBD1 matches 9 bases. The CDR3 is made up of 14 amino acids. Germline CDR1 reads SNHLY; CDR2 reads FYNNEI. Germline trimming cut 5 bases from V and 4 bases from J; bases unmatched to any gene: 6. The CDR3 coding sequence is TGTGCCAGCAGTCCGGGACAGGGTATTTACGAGCAGTACTTC. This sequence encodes CASSPGQGIYEQYF.

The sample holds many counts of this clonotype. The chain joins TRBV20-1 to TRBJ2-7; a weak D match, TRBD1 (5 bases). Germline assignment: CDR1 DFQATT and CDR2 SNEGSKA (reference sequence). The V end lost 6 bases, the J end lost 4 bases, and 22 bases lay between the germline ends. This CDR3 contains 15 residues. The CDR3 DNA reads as TGCAGTGCCGCACCATTCAGGGTCTCGAGATACGAGCAGTACTTC. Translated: CSAAPFRVSRYEQYF.

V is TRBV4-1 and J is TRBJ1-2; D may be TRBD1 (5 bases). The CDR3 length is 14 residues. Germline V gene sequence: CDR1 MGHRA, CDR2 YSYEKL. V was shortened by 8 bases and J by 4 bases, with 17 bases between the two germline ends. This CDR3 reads CASSLFDSLYGYTF. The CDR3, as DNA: TGCGCCAGCTCCCTTTTCGACAGTCTCTATGGCTACACCTTC.

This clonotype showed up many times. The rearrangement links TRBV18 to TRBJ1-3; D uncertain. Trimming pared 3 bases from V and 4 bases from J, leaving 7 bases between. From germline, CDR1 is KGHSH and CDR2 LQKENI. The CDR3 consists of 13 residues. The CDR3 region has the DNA TGTGCCAGCTCACCGGTGGAAGGAAACACCATATATTTT. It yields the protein CASSPVEGNTIYF.

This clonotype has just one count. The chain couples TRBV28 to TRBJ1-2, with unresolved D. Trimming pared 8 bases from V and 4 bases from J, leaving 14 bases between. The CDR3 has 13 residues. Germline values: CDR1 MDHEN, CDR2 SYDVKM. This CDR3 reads CASALLGGYGYTF. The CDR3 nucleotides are TGTGCCAGCGCCCTCCTCGGAGGCTATGGCTACACCTTC.

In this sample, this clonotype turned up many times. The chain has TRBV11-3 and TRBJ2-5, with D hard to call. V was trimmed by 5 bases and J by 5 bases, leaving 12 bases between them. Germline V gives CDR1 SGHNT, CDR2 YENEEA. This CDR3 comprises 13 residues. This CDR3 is CASSARFWETQYF. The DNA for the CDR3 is TGTGCCAGCAGCGCGAGGTTTTGGGAGACCCAGTACTTC.

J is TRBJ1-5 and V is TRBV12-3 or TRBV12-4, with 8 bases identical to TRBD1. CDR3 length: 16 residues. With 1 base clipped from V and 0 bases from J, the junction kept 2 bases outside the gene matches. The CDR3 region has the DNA TGTGCCAGCAGTTTAGGGGACAGGTTTAGCAATCAGCCCCAGCATTTT. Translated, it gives CASSLGDRFSNQPQHF.

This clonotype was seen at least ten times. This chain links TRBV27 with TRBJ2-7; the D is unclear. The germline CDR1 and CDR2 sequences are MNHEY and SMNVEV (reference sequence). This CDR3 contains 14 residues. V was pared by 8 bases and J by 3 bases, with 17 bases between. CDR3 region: CASPDRDGDYEQYF. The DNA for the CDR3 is TGTGCCAGCCCGGATCGTGATGGGGACTACGAGCAGTACTTC.

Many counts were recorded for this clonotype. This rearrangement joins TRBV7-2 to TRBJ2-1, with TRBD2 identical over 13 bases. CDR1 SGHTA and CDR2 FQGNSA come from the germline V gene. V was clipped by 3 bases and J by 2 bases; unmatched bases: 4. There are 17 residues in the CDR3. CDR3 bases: TGTGCCAGCAGCTTGTTAGGACTAGCGGGAGCCTACAATGAGCAGTTCTTC. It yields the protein CASSLLGLAGAYNEQFF.

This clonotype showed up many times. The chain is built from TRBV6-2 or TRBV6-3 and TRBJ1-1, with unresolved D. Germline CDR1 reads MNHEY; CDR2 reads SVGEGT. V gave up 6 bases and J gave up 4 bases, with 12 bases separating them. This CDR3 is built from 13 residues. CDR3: CASREDGFTEAFF. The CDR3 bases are TGTGCCAGCAGGGAGGACGGATTCACTGAAGCTTTCTTT.

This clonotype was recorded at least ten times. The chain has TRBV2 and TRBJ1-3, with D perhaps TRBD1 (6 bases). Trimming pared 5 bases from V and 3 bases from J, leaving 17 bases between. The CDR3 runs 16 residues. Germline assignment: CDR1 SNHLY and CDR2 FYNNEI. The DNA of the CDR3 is TGTGCCAGCAGTCAGTCACAGGGAAGGATTGGAAACACCATATATTTT. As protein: CASSQSQGRIGNTIYF.